In this sample, the clone carrying this T cell receptor (beta chain) turned up a few times. The antigen is undetermined. This entry is derived from a study of T cell repertoires in cytomegalovirus infection. Study details: HLA-B-restricted CMV epitopes that are well studied, plus recently identified HLA-C-restricted ones, were used by the study. It was the public TCR beta signatures that indicated both CMV infection and matching HLA type. Study-wide points: It was HLA-C-restricted CMV-specific TCR beta clonotypes that dominated the response ex vivo.

In TCRdb, the reads were re-called with MiXCR into one record per CDR3 protein. The profile shows a few hundred thousand distinct CDR3 sequences, roughly 29% of them singletons. This CDR3 contains 13 residues. Germline V lookup: CDR1 MNHNS, CDR2 SASEGT. Trimming shortened V by 11 bases and J by 1 base, and 12 bases separated the two germline ends. The V call is TRBV6-1, the J call TRBJ2-4; tentatively, D is TRBD2 (5 bases). The starting material was cultured PBMCs, obtained from culture after CMV antigen stimulation. This sequence was found in a human donor in good health (CMV status not recorded). Some clones in this sample may be carry-over from other donors' samples. As DNA, the CDR3 is TGTGCCTCCACCGAGGGTGCCAAAAACATTCAGTACTTC. This sequence encodes CASTEGAKNIQYF.